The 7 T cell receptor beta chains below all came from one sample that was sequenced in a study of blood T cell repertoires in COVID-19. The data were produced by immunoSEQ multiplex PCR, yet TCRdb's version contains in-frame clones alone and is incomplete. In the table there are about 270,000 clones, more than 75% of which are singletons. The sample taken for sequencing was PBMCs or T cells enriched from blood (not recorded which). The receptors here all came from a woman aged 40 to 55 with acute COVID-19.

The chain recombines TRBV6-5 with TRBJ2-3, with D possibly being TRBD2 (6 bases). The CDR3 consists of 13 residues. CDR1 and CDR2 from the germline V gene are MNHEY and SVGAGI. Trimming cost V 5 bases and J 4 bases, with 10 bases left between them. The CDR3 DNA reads TGTGCCAGCAGTCGGGGGTTTGCAGATACGCAGTATTTT. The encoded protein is CASSRGFADTQYF.

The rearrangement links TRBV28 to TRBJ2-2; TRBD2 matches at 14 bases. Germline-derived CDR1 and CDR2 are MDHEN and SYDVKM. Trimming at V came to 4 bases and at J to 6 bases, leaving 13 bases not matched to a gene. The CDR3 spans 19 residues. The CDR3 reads CASSYPGLAGGLVPGELFF. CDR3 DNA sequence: TGTGCCAGCAGTTACCCTGGACTAGCGGGGGGCCTGGTCCCCGGGGAGCTGTTTTTT.

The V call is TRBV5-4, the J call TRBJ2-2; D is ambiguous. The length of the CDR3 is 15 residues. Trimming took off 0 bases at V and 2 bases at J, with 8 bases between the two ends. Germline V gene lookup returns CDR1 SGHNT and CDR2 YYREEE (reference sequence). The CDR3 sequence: CASSLARGNTGELFF. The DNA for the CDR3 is TGTGCCAGCAGCTTGGCTCGAGGAAACACCGGGGAGCTGTTTTTT.

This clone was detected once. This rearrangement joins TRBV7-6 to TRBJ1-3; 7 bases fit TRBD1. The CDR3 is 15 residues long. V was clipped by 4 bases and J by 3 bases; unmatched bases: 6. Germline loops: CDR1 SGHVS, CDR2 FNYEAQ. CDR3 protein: CASSSDRVGGNTIYF. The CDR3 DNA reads TGTGCCAGCAGCTCCGACAGGGTCGGTGGAAACACCATATATTTT.

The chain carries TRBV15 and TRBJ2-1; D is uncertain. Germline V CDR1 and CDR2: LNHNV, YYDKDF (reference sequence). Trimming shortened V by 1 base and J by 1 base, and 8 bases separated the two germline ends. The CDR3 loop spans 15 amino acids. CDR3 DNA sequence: TGTGCCACCAGCAGAGTAGATGGTTCCTACAATGAGCAGTTCTTC. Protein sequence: CATSRVDGSYNEQFF.

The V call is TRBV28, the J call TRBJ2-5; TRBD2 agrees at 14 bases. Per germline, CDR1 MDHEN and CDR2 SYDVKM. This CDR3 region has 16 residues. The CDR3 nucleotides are TGTGGAAGCGGCGGGGGACTAGCGGGGGCTAGGGAGACCCAGTACTTC. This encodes CGSGGGLAGARETQYF.

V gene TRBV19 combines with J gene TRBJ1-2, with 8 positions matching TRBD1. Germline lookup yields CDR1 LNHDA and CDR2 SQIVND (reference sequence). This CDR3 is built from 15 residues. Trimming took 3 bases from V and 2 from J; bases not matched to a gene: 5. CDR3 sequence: CASSIGTGENYGYTF. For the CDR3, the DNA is TGTGCCAGTAGTATCGGGACAGGTGAGAACTATGGCTACACCTTC. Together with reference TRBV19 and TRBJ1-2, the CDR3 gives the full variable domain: DGGITQSPKYLFRKEGQNVTLSCEQNLNHDAMYWYRQDPGQGLRLIYYSQIVNDFQKGDIAEGYSVSREKKESFPLTVTSAQKNPTAFYLCASSIGTGENYGYTFGSGTRLTVV.